The 28 T cell receptor beta chains below all came from one sample that was sequenced in a study of shared T cell receptors in the human thymus. The data were produced by immunoSEQ multiplex PCR, yet TCRdb's version contains in-frame clones alone and is incomplete. Of 700,000 or so clones in the sample, 80% to 90% were seen once. These same records also appear under a second study, on human thymus T cells.

Sequences were obtained from thymocytes. The receptors were gathered from a girl in the first two years of life with a congenital heart defect.

V and J are TRBV6-1 and TRBJ1-2; 7 bases fit TRBD1. The V gene's germline CDR1 is MNHNS and CDR2 SASEGT. With 6 bases clipped from V and 7 bases from J, the junction kept 17 bases outside the gene matches. The CDR3 runs to 16 residues. The CDR3: CASRESDSGQEFGYTF. Here the CDR3 DNA reads TGTGCCAGCAGAGAATCCGACTCCGGACAGGAATTTGGCTACACCTTC.

This sequence joins TRBV5-5 and TRBJ2-1; 8 positions match TRBD2. This CDR3 has 15 amino acids. In germline, CDR1 is SGHKS, CDR2 YYEKEE (reference sequence). V trimming: 5 bases; J trimming: 0 bases; junction bases outside the gene matches: 4. The CDR3 coding sequence is TGTGCCAGCAGGGCCGGGGGGGACTCCTACAATGAGCAGTTCTTC. Its protein is CASRAGGDSYNEQFF.

Only one count was recorded for this clone. The chain recombines TRBV18 with TRBJ1-1; D is unresolved. The germline V and J ends were trimmed by 5 bases and 1 base, with 20 bases remaining between them. The CDR3 has 17 amino acids. CDR1 is KGHSH, CDR2 LQKENI, per germline. The CDR3 region has the DNA TGTGCCAGCTCAGCCGACCCTCAAGACGGGGAGAACACTGAAGCTTTCTTT. Amino acids: CASSADPQDGENTEAFF. Full variable domain (remainder filled in from reference TRBV18 and TRBJ1-1): NAGVMQNPRHLVRRRGQEARLRCSPMKGHSHVYWYRQLPEEGLKFMVYLQKENIIDESGMPKERFSAEFPKEGPSILRIQQVVRGDSAAYFCASSADPQDGENTEAFFGQGTRLTVV.

This chain uses TRBV7-2 with TRBJ1-2; tentatively, D is TRBD1 (5 bases). CDR3 size: 14 residues. Germline V gene data show CDR1 as SGHTA and CDR2 as FQGNSA. With 1 base removed from V and 8 bases from J, the gap between germline ends came to 14 bases. The CDR3 bases are TGTGCCAGCAGCTTAGGAGGCAGGGTTCAGGGCTACACCTTC. Its protein is CASSLGGRVQGYTF.

The gene calls are TRBV5-6 and TRBJ2-7; D call uncertain. Trimming took off 0 bases at V and 3 bases at J, with 10 bases between the two ends. CDR3 length equals 14 residues. The V gene's germline CDR1 is SGHDT and CDR2 YYEEEE. This chain's CDR3 is CASSLGSGGYEQYF. CDR3 nucleotide sequence: TGTGCCAGCAGCTTGGGTAGTGGCGGCTACGAGCAGTACTTC.

This chain connects TRBV7-6 to TRBJ2-5; 12 bases match TRBD2. From germline, CDR1 is SGHVS and CDR2 FNYEAQ. CDR3 length: 18 amino acids. The J segment lost 5 bases and the V segment lost 5 bases, leaving 15 bases of the junction unmatched. CDR3 DNA: TGTGCCAGCAGCCCCACCCCCCCTAGCGGGGGGGCGTGGGAGACCCAGTACTTC. Its protein is CASSPTPPSGGAWETQYF.

This rearrangement joins TRBV9 to TRBJ1-2; 10 bases are a match to TRBD1. Germline V gives CDR1 SGDLS, CDR2 YYNGEE. The CDR3 runs to 17 residues. J gave up 7 bases and V 0 bases, and 12 bases lay outside the gene matches. The CDR3 reads CASSVDGTGAPLSGYTF. CDR3 bases: TGTGCCAGCAGCGTAGACGGGACAGGGGCCCCTTTGAGTGGCTACACCTTC.

The J gene is TRBJ2-7, the V gene TRBV25-1; D is possibly TRBD1 (5 bases). The CDR3 extends over 16 amino acids. Trimming stripped 4 bases from V and 6 bases from J, with 22 bases between. The V gene's germline CDR1 is MGHDK and CDR2 SYGVNS. The CDR3 DNA reads as TGTGCCAGCAGTGGGCCGAAGGGGCTTGCCTTGGGCGAGCAGTACTTC. Protein: CASSGPKGLALGEQYF.

The CDR3 DNA reads as TGTGCCAGCAGTGCGCGCCGGGGGGTCGGGATCTCCTCTGGAAACACCATATATTTT. It specifies CASSARRGVGISSGNTIYF. The chain recombines TRBV6-1 with TRBJ1-3; the D gene is possibly TRBD1 (5 bases). The CDR3 is 19 amino acids. Trimming stripped 4 bases from V and 0 bases from J, with 22 bases between. Germline lookup yields CDR1 MNHNS and CDR2 SASEGT.

This rearrangement joins TRBV7-3 to TRBJ2-1; D is possibly TRBD2 (6 bases). Germline lookup yields CDR1 SGHTA and CDR2 FQGTGA. This CDR3 is built from 12 residues. V gave up 2 bases and J gave up 8 bases, with 7 bases separating them. CDR3 DNA: TGTGCCAGCAGCTTAGGAGGGGATGAGCAGTTCTTC. Protein: CASSLGGDEQFF. Variable domain in full (rest from reference TRBV7-3 and TRBJ2-1): GAGVSQTPSNKVTEKGKYVELRCDPISGHTALYWYRQSLGQGPEFLIYFQGTGAADDSGLPNDRFFAVRPEGSVSTLKIQRTERGDSAVYLCASSLGGDEQFFGPGTRLTVL.

This chain joins TRBV5-1 and TRBJ1-2; 9 bases fit TRBD1. This CDR3 is 15 amino acids long. The germline CDR1 and CDR2 sequences are SGHRS and YFSETQ. After removal of 5 bases from V and 4 bases from J, the junction contained 9 bases not matched to a gene. Written as DNA, the CDR3 is TGCGCCAGCAGATACTTAACAGGGGGCGGCTATGGCTACACCTTC. Translated, it gives CASRYLTGGGYGYTF.

This chain joins TRBV2 and TRBJ2-7; perhaps TRBD1 as D (6 bases). The germline V gene has CDR1 SNHLY and CDR2 FYNNEI. This CDR3 region has 13 residues. The V gene lost 5 bases and the J gene lost 6 bases, with 14 bases spanning the gap. As DNA, the CDR3 is TGTGCCAGCAGTTTCGGACAGTCTGGCGAGCAGTACTTC. As protein: CASSFGQSGEQYF.

The J gene is TRBJ1-5, the V gene TRBV9; D remains unclear. The V gene's germline CDR1 is SGDLS and CDR2 YYNGEE. V lost 6 bases to trimming and J lost 6 bases, with 25 bases between them. This CDR3 is built from 17 residues. The CDR3 DNA is TGTGCCAGCATTCTTTTCTCGGTAGGGAGAGCGGGTCAGCCCCAGCATTTT. This encodes CASILFSVGRAGQPQHF.

The J gene is TRBJ1-1, the V gene TRBV6-5; TRBD1 might be the D (6 bases). The germline V and J ends were trimmed by 6 bases and 8 bases, with 10 bases remaining between them. CDR3 length equals 11 residues. The germline V gene has CDR1 MNHEY and CDR2 SVGAGI. The CDR3 DNA sequence: TGTGCCAGCAGCTCCCAGGGGGAAGCTTTCTTT. It encodes CASSSQGEAFF.

The CDR3 DNA reads as TGTGCCAGCAGCTCCCCCGGAGACTATGGCTACACCTTC. Its protein product is CASSSPGDYGYTF. This chain connects TRBV7-9 to TRBJ1-2; D remains unclear. The CDR3 is 13 residues long. In germline, CDR1 is SEHNR, CDR2 FQNEAQ (reference sequence). Trimming pared 4 bases from V and 3 bases from J, leaving 9 bases between.

The chain combines TRBV27 with TRBJ2-1; D is possibly TRBD1 (5 bases). V lost 6 bases, J lost 7 bases, and 19 bases lay in between. CDR1 is MNHEY, CDR2 SMNVEV, per germline (reference sequence). This CDR3 is 15 amino acids long. As DNA, the CDR3 is TGTGCCAGCAGGGTGGGGCAAACCCGTTGGAATGAGCAGTTCTTC. This codes for CASRVGQTRWNEQFF.

In its sample, this clone was seen once. The chain couples TRBV5-6 to TRBJ2-5; TRBD1 agrees at 7 bases. From germline, CDR1 is SGHDT and CDR2 YYEEEE. The CDR3 consists of 14 residues. Trimming took 4 bases from V and 0 from J; bases not matched to a gene: 3. The CDR3 sequence: CASSRTGNQETQYF. CDR3 bases: TGTGCCAGCAGCCGGACAGGCAACCAAGAGACCCAGTACTTC.

This chain joins TRBV7-2 and TRBJ1-3, with 7 bases matching TRBD1. The V gene end was trimmed by 5 bases and the J gene end by 0 bases; junction bases not matched to a gene: 4. This CDR3 is 15 amino acids long. CDR1 is SGHTA, CDR2 FQGNSA, per germline. CDR3 protein: CASSEGGSSGNTIYF. DNA of the CDR3: TGTGCCAGCAGCGAAGGGGGCTCCTCTGGAAACACCATATATTTT.

The chain couples TRBV18 to TRBJ2-3; tentatively, D is TRBD2 (7 bases). CDR1 is KGHSH and CDR2 is LQKENI in the germline V gene. V was clipped by 1 base and J by 3 bases, with 11 bases between them. The CDR3 sequence is 15 residues long. The CDR3 loop is CASSPRGGWTDTQYF. The CDR3 coding sequence is TGTGCCAGCTCACCACGGGGGGGCTGGACAGATACGCAGTATTTT.

The chain couples TRBV15 to TRBJ2-5; 8 nucleotides line up with TRBD2. Losses at the gene ends were 7 bases for V and 1 base for J; bases not matched to a gene: 8. The CDR3 runs to 15 residues. Germline V gene data show CDR1 as LNHNV and CDR2 as YYDKDF (reference sequence). The CDR3 region is CATTAGGDLQETQYF. In DNA form, the CDR3 reads TGTGCCACCACTGCCGGGGGGGACCTCCAAGAGACCCAGTACTTC.

Turning to this clone: This sample also contains other DNA sequences that code for the same CDR3. The chain combines TRBV4-2 with TRBJ2-7, with TRBD1 identical over 8 bases. The CDR3 is made up of 14 amino acids. The V segment lost 3 bases and the J segment 3 bases; nucleotides outside the gene matches: 4. CDR1 is LGHNA, CDR2 YNFKEQ, per germline. CDR3 sequence reads: CASSHVRGHYEQYF. The CDR3 DNA sequence: TGTGCCAGCAGCCACGTCAGGGGGCACTACGAGCAGTACTTC.

CDR3 amino acids: CASSDLWTSGGGYQETQYF. Here the CDR3 DNA reads TGTGCCAGCAGTGACCTTTGGACTAGCGGGGGGGGGTACCAAGAGACCCAGTACTTC. V is TRBV6-1 and J is TRBJ2-5; TRBD2 agrees at 15 bases. The CDR3 totals 19 residues. V was pared by 3 bases and J by 0 bases, with 8 bases of the junction left unmatched. Germline CDR1 MNHNS, CDR2 SASEGT.

This clone was seen just once. The rearrangement uses TRBV28 and TRBJ1-3; D is perhaps TRBD1 (6 bases). The CDR3 is 16 amino acids. V gave up 6 bases and J gave up 4 bases, with 19 bases separating them. Germline CDR1 reads MDHEN; CDR2 reads SYDVKM. The CDR3 region has the DNA TGTGCCAGCAGGATCCGGGACAATTATGGGGGAAACACCATATATTTT. This gives the protein CASRIRDNYGGNTIYF.

The gene calls are TRBV6-5 and TRBJ1-2, with 9 positions matching TRBD1. With 6 bases clipped from V and 5 bases from J, the junction kept 4 bases outside the gene matches. This CDR3 contains 13 residues. Germline assignment: CDR1 MNHEY and CDR2 SVGAGI. CDR3 bases: TGTGCCAGCAGGTTCGGGACAGGGTATGGCTACACCTTC. It specifies CASRFGTGYGYTF.

This rearrangement joins TRBV9 to TRBJ2-3; weak D call: TRBD2 (5 bases). CDR3 length: 14 residues. Looked up from germline, CDR1 is SGDLS and CDR2 is YYNGEE. The V and J ends lost 0 bases and 1 base respectively, with 6 bases between them. The CDR3 sequence: CASSVGERTDTQYF. In DNA form, the CDR3 reads TGTGCCAGCAGCGTAGGGGAGCGCACAGATACGCAGTATTTT.

The chain has TRBV7-9 and TRBJ1-2; TRBD1 matches 7 bases. Per the germline V gene, CDR1 is SEHNR and CDR2 is FQNEAQ (reference sequence). V gave up 0 bases and J gave up 11 bases; unmatched junction bases: 12. The CDR3 length is 15 residues. The chain's CDR3 is CASSLALDRESVYTF. The CDR3 bases are TGTGCCAGCAGCTTAGCCCTAGACAGGGAGTCGGTGTACACCTTC.

The chain recombines TRBV10-2 with TRBJ1-2, with a weak D call TRBD1 (6 bases). In germline, CDR1 is WSHSY, CDR2 SAAADI. The V end lost 6 bases, the J end lost 2 bases, and 22 bases lay between the germline ends. The CDR3 extends over 17 amino acids. The CDR3 here is CASREPREGVWNYGYTF. CDR3 coding DNA: TGCGCCAGCAGAGAGCCTCGAGAGGGGGTCTGGAACTATGGCTACACCTTC.

This chain connects TRBV5-4 to TRBJ1-1; tentative D call: TRBD1 (5 bases). The germline V gene has CDR1 SGHNT and CDR2 YYREEE (reference sequence). V was shortened by 1 base and J by 5 bases, with 18 bases between the two germline ends. This CDR3 has 16 amino acids. The CDR3 DNA reads TGTGCCAGCAGCTTGATATCGCGGGGGTGGGAGACTGAAGCTTTCTTT. Its translation is CASSLISRGWETEAFF.